This TCR beta chain was identified during a study of CD8 T cells in ankylosing spondylitis (dated by TCRdb to 2016 to 2017). For the wider study: To find TCR variants linked to disease, the study profiled T cell receptor beta repertoires in ankylosing spondylitis patients and healthy donors. Samples of peripheral blood were taken, and for ankylosing spondylitis patients, synovial fluid was collected as well. The whole study cohort included 95 to 130 healthy donors and about two dozen ankylosing spondylitis patients. General conclusions and limits of the study: Some motif variants had previously been reported in the synovial fluid and blood of reactive arthritis patients, which suggests shared mechanisms of disease initiation. The disease-linked clones were reported as significantly enriched in matched synovial fluid samples from ankylosing spondylitis patients. Blood from ankylosing spondylitis patients appeared to be characterized by a TCR beta motif composed of about 8 highly homologous amino acid variants. A CD8+ phenotype was shown by the disease-linked clones, which were found at relatively low frequencies in peripheral blood.

The table lists this clonotype with a few counts. No cognate antigen has been identified for it. Qualities for individual bases were not recorded, and no much larger clone is one base off. The data were produced on an Illumina HiSeq 2500. Quantitative 5'-RACE with molecular barcodes was used to prepare TCR beta libraries. The published analysis was carried out like this. A new computational method, built on a probabilistic model of VDJ rearrangement, was used to identify disease-linked TCR variants. TCRdb reworked the public reads: Q25 trimming with fastp, MiXCR clone assembly, productive beta chains retained. Every CDR3 protein is listed once, alongside the most common genes and DNA of its rows. The V and J calls come from TCRdb's annotation, not from the publication. The sample includes roughly 670,000 distinct CDR3 sequences, with roughly 19% observed a single time. The top ten constitute around 19% of the sample.

The TCR sequence derives from a male donor with ankylosing spondylitis. Sequenced material: blood, either unsorted or a sorted T cell fraction (not recorded which).

At the DNA level, the sequence is TGCAGTGCTAGAGCCCGACAGACGACAGATACGCAGTATTTT. The encoded protein is CSARARQTTDTQYF. The rearrangement joined TRBV20-1 to TRBJ2-3; the best D guess is TRBD1, with 5 bases matching. Including the terminal cysteine and phenylalanine, the CDR3 comprises 14 residues. CDR3 DNA only is kept here, 42 bases in frame from base 1. CDR1 and CDR2 (DFQATT, SNEGSKA) derive from the germline V gene (reference sequence). Trimming costs V 1 base and J 3 bases, and their ends lie 11 bases apart.